The sequence of this T cell receptor beta chain was determined in a study of cytomegalovirus exposure and HLA in healthy donors. Use of 60 Vbeta and 13 Jbeta primers characterized the PCR. Original processing notes: Among the unique TCR beta chains that a later analysis counted, roughly 80 million in all, about 10 million were shared. TCRdb's table, derived via immunoSEQ multiplex PCR, lists solely in-frame clones and lacks some. Clonal size and the V and J genes are those of that table, whereas D and trimming came from the DNA. Of 150,000 to 200,000 clones detected, 79% appear once; the ten largest clones hold 4.4%. This CDR3 has 12 amino acids. V was cut by 6 bases and J by 1 base, with 7 bases left in between. The V gene's germline CDR1 is SGHNT and CDR2 YENEEA.

J is TRBJ2-7 and V is TRBV11-3; no definite D call. This TCR derives from a woman between 25 and 40 years old in good health and CMV-seropositive. Sample: PBMCs. The CDR3 sequence is CASSRGSYEQYF. CDR3 DNA: TGTGCCAGCAGTCGAGGTTCCTACGAGCAGTACTTC.